The rows below give T cell receptor beta chains drawn from one sample of a study of T cell responses to AZD1222 COVID-19 vaccine. Repertoires were generated with immunoSEQ multiplex PCR, while TCRdb's copy carries only in-frame clones and drops some. The data contain about 60,000 clones, 86% of them singletons. The sequencing here drew on peripheral blood, taken 28 days after the second AZD1222 dose. The receptors shown here come from an adult who received the AZD1222 COVID-19 vaccine. Both conserved end residues are part of each CDR3. D genes are given only for firm matches. Rows may omit the clone size; those that give it use once, few, many or a size class.

size	J	D	V	DNA	CDR3
.	TRBJ2-1	.	TRBV5-4	TGTGCCAGCAGCTTGGGGCTTGGGGCGGGCAGCTACAATGAGCAGTTCTTC	CASSLGLGAGSYNEQFF
once	TRBJ2-1	.	TRBV11-2	TGTGCCAGCAGCTTGACGACCATGGTCGGTGAGCAGTTCTTC	CASSLTTMVGEQFF
.	TRBJ1-6	.	TRBV18	TGTGCCAGCTCCCCTTTTCTCGCCACGGGACAACATAATTCACCCCTCCACTTT	CASSPFLATGQHNSPLHF
.	TRBJ1-2	.	TRBV5-6	TGTGCCAGCAGCTTGGTCGCAACTGATGGCTACACCTTC	CASSLVATDGYTF
.	TRBJ1-5	.	TRBV6-2/TRBV6-3	TGTGCCAGCAGTTACATAGGACAGAGCAATCAGCCCCAGCATTTT	CASSYIGQSNQPQHF
.	TRBJ2-5	.	TRBV5-6	TGTGCCAGCAGTTTCCCCGGGGTCGGGCAGACCCAGTACTTC	CASSFPGVGQTQYF
once	TRBJ2-3	.	TRBV3-1/TRBV3-2	TGTGCCAGCAGCCAAGTTCGATGGGGGACCAATACGCAGTATTTT	CASSQVRWGTNTQYF
.	TRBJ2-5	.	TRBV6-1	TGTGCCAGCAGTGTCCGGGACACTGACGACGATCAAGAGACCCAGTACTTC	CASSVRDTDDDQETQYF
.	TRBJ2-1	TRBD2	TRBV9	TGTGCCAGCAGCGGAGGGAGCGGGGGGCCTTACAATGAGCAGTTCTTC	CASSGGSGGPYNEQFF
.	TRBJ1-1	.	TRBV24-1	TGTGCCACCAATGCCCGATCGGGCACTGAAGCTTTCTTT	CATNARSGTEAFF
.	TRBJ1-2	TRBD1	TRBV5-1	TGCGCCAGCAGCTTAGCCGGACAGGGGGAAGGCTACACCTTC	CASSLAGQGEGYTF
few	TRBJ1-1	.	TRBV6-5	TGTGCCAGCAGTTACTCGAGTAGGGGGAACACTGAAGCTTTCTTT	CASSYSSRGNTEAFF
.	TRBJ1-5	.	TRBV5-5	TGTGCCAGCAGCTACAATAGCAATCAGCCCCAGCATTTT	CASSYNSNQPQHF
.	TRBJ2-7	TRBD2	TRBV13	TGTGCCAGCAGCCTACTTGGACTAGCGGGAGGATACGAGCAGTACTTC	CASSLLGLAGGYEQYF
.	TRBJ2-1	.	TRBV3-1/TRBV3-2	TGTGCCAGCAGCCAAGATGACATTTGGGGGGCGTTTTACAATGAGCAGTTCTTC	CASSQDDIWGAFYNEQFF
.	TRBJ1-1	.	TRBV5-1	TGCGCCAGCAGCTTGGCCGGGATACAGAGTTACACTGAAGCTTTCTTT	CASSLAGIQSYTEAFF
.	TRBJ1-4	.	TRBV18	TGTGCCAGCTCCCAGGAAGCTGAAAAACTGTTTTTT	CASSQEAEKLFF
.	TRBJ1-3	.	TRBV9	TGTGCCAGCAGCGTAGAGTACTCTGGAAACACCATATATTTT	CASSVEYSGNTIYF
.	TRBJ2-2	.	TRBV2	TGTGCCAGCAGTGTCCCCTCAACCTCGAGTTACACCGGGGAGCTGTTTTTT	CASSVPSTSSYTGELFF
.	TRBJ1-2	.	TRBV19	TGTGCCAGTACCCCGCCGACATTTAACTATGGCTACACCTTC	CASTPPTFNYGYTF
.	TRBJ1-2	.	TRBV6-5	TGTGCCAGCAGTTACTCGAGGAATGGGGACTATGGCTACACCTTC	CASSYSRNGDYGYTF
.	TRBJ2-2	.	TRBV10-3	TGTGCCATCAGTGACTCGGGGACGGCGAACACCGGGGAGCTGTTTTTT	CAISDSGTANTGELFF
.	TRBJ2-1	TRBD2	TRBV4-2	TGTGCCAGCAGCTTTCGACTAGCGGGAGAAGGTGAGCAGTTCTTC	CASSFRLAGEGEQFF
.	TRBJ2-2	TRBD1	TRBV7-9	TGTGCCAGCAGCTCCCCCCGTGACAGGGACGCTGGGGAGCTGTTTTTT	CASSSPRDRDAGELFF
few	TRBJ2-6	.	TRBV5-4	TGTGCCAGCAGCTTGGAGGTGTCAGGGGCTGGGGCCAACGTCCTGACTTTC	CASSLEVSGAGANVLTF
.	TRBJ1-6	.	TRBV5-1	TGCGCCAGCAGCCGAAAGGAGAGCTCCTATAATTCACCCCTCCACTTT	CASSRKESSYNSPLHF
.	TRBJ1-3	.	TRBV6-5	TGTGCCAGCAGAACAGGTTCTGGAAACACCATATATTTT	CASRTGSGNTIYF
.	TRBJ2-1	.	TRBV7-7	TGTGCTAGCAGCTTAGTGGCTAGCCCCTACAATGAGCAGTTCTTC	CASSLVASPYNEQFF
.	TRBJ2-1	.	TRBV2	TGTGCCAGCAGTGAATTAGGTTTGGCAGACAATGAGCAGTTCTTC	CASSELGLADNEQFF
.	TRBJ1-6	.	TRBV7-7	TGTGCTAGCAGCTTAGTACCCCACCCAGGGGTGTCACCCCTCCACTTT	CASSLVPHPGVSPLHF
.	TRBJ1-3	.	TRBV2	TGTGCCAGCAGTGAAGCGAGCGGGTCGGGAAACACCATATATTTT	CASSEASGSGNTIYF
.	TRBJ2-1	TRBD2	TRBV5-1	TGCGCCAGCAGCTCCGGACTAGCGGGAGTCGATGAGCAGTTCTTC	CASSSGLAGVDEQFF
.	TRBJ2-7	.	TRBV21-1	TGTGCCAGCAGCAAAAAAGCGGGCCTCGAGCAGTACTTC	CASSKKAGLEQYF
.	TRBJ2-3	.	TRBV5-1	TGCGCCAGCAGCCCGTTGCGGGGCACAGATACGCAGTATTTT	CASSPLRGTDTQYF
.	TRBJ2-7	TRBD2	TRBV25-1	TGTGGGGCGGGAGACTACGAGCAGTACTTC	CGAGDYEQYF
.	TRBJ2-7	.	TRBV25-1	TGTGCCAGCACTCCTAAAGGCGGCATCTCCTACGAGCAGTACTTC	CASTPKGGISYEQYF
few	TRBJ2-2	.	TRBV5-1	TGCGCCAGCAGCTTGAGCTCCCTGGGGAACACCGGGGAGCTGTTTTTT	CASSLSSLGNTGELFF
few	TRBJ2-3	TRBD1	TRBV19	TGTGCCAGTAGTATAGGAGGGACAGCCACAGATACGCAGTATTTT	CASSIGGTATDTQYF
.	TRBJ2-3	.	TRBV7-2	TGTGCCAGCAGCTCTAGGGATAGCGCAGATACGCAGTATTTT	CASSSRDSADTQYF
once	TRBJ1-2	.	TRBV12-3/TRBV12-4	TGTGCCAGCAGTTTGATAGGCTCCTATGGCTACACCTTC	CASSLIGSYGYTF
.	TRBJ1-2	.	TRBV5-5	TGTGCCAGCAGCTTGGATGTGACCCACTATGGCTACACCTTC	CASSLDVTHYGYTF